This TCR beta chain was retrieved from a study of blood T cell repertoires in COVID-19 (TCRdb year 2020). For the study in its entirety: Samples from collaborators originated in the United States, Italy and Spain and spanned both the acute and convalescent phases of COVID-19. The material from the prospective study consisted of cDNA or gDNA derived from T cells, B-cell-depleted T cells, or PBMCs. Deeply sampled blood TCRbeta repertoires from subjects exposed to, actively infected with, or recovered from COVID-19 were included in the dataset. The repertoires were made available in a free public database intended to serve as a resource for research on the immune response to SARS-CoV-2. Samples came from the ongoing ImmuneRACE study (first 160 participants) plus 1,254 subjects from 6 global collaborators. The sample metadata nearly always contained a de-identified subject ID, COVID-19 status, age in years and sex. Where available, HLA class I and class II types were taken from metadata supplied by the sample provider and were not determined by assay-based typing.

A single count supports this clone. Its antigen remains undetermined. No quality values exist for individual bases; no much larger clone is one base distant. CDR1 and CDR2 are drawn from the germline V gene: KGHDR, SFDVKD. V gives up 6 bases and J gives up 0 bases, and the segment between their germline ends measures 7 bases. Counted from cysteine to phenylalanine, this CDR3 has 14 amino acids. Of all the DNA, just the CDR3 is kept, 42 bases in frame from base 1. One collaborating source in Seattle enrolled patients during active infection and followed them longitudinally through the course of disease. The collaborating institutions used their own protocols to collect whole blood in K2EDTA tubes. Collaborator samples were shipped for TCRbeta analysis as frozen whole blood, isolated PBMCs, or DNA extracted from either sample type. The immunoSEQ Assay, a bias-controlled multiplex PCR, was used to amplify TCRbeta CDR3 regions from genomic DNA. The authors' analysis ran thus. The number of nucleated cells in each sample was estimated by amplification of reference gene primers within the assay. Sequence reads were collapsed and filtered to measure the absolute abundance of every unique TCRbeta CDR3 rearrangement. For each sample, productive Simpson clonality was calculated as the square root of Simpson's diversity index over productive rearrangements. Drawn from immuneACCESS, this table holds only the in-frame rearrangements with V and J called that TCRdb kept. Clones are partly lost; checked studies trace under half to an unresolved V gene and leave the rest unexplained. The DNA gave D and trimming, while V, J and clone size come from that table. The sample includes about 180,000 clones, with roughly three quarters observed a single time. The ten biggest clones cover around 11% of the sample.

What the research found in general, with its limitations: How much clinical and demographic metadata was included differed by source and by participant, and the metadata was provided uncurated.

Rearrangement joined TRBV24-1 to TRBJ1-4; TRBD1 is a weak D gene call, 6 bases matching. What was sequenced was peripheral blood. The clonotype was recovered from an elderly woman with COVID-19, enrolled during active disease. The DNA sequence is TGTGCCACCAGTACAGGGCCAACTAATGAAAAACTGTTTTTT. This translates into CATSTGPTNEKLFF.